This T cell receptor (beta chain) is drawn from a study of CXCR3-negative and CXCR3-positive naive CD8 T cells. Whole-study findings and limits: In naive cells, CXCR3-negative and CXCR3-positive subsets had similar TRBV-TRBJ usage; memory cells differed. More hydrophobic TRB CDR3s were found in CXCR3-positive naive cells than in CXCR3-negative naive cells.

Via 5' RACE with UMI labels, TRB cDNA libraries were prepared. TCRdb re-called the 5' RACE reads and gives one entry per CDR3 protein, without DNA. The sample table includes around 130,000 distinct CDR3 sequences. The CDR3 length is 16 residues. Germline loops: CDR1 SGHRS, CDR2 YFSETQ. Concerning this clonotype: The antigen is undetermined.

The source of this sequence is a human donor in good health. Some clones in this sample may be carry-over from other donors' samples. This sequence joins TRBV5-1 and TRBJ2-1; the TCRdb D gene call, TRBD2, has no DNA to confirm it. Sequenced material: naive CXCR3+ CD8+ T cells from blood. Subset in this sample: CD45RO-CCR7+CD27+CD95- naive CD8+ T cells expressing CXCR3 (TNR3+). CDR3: CASSPAEGVFYNEQFF. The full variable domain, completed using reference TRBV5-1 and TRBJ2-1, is KAGVTQTPRYLIKTRGQQVTLSCSPISGHRSVSWYQQTPGQGLQFLFEYFSETQRNKGNFPGRFSGRQFSNSRSEMNVSTLELGDSALYLCASSPAEGVFYNEQFFGPGTRLTVL.